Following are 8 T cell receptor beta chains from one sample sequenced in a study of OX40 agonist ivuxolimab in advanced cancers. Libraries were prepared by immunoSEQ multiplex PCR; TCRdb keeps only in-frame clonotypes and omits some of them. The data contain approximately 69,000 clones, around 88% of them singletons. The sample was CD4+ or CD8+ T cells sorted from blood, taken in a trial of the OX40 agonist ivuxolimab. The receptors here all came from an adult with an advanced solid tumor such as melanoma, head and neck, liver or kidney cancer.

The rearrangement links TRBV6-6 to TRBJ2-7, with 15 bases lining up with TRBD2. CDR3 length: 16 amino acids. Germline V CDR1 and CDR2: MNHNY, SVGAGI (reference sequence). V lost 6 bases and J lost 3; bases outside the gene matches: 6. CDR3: CASSQGLAGGLYEQYF. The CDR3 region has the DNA TGTGCCAGCAGCCAGGGACTAGCGGGGGGCCTCTACGAGCAGTACTTC.

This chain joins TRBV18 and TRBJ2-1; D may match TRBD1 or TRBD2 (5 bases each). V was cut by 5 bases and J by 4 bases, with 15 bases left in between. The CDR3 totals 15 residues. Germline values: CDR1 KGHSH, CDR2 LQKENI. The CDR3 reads CASSDPGTSYNEQFF. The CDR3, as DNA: TGTGCCAGCTCAGACCCCGGGACCTCTTACAATGAGCAGTTCTTC.

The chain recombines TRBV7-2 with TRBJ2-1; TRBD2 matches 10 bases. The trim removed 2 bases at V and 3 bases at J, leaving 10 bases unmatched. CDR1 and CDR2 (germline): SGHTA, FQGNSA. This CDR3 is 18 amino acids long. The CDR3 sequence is CASSLTSGGASIYNEQFF. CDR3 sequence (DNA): TGTGCCAGCAGCTTAACCAGCGGGGGGGCCTCGATCTACAATGAGCAGTTCTTC.

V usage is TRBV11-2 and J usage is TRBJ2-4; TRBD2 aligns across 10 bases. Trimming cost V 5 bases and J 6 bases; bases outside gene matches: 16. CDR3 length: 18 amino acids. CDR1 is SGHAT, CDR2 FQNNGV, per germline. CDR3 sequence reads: CASSPSLVASGGGNIQYF. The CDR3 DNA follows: TGTGCCAGCAGCCCCTCTCTCGTGGCTAGCGGGGGAGGAAACATTCAGTACTTC.

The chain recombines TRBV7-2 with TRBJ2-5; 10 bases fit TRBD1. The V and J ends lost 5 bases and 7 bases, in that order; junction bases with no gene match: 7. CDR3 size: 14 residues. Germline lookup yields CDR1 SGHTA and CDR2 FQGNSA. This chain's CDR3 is CASSPTGGAGTQYF. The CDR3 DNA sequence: TGTGCCAGCAGCCCGACAGGGGGCGCGGGGACCCAGTACTTC.

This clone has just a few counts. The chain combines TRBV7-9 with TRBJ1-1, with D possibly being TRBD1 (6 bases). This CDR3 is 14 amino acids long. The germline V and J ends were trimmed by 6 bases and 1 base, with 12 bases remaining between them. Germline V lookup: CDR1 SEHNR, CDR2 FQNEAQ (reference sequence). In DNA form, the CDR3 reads TGTGCCAGCAGGAAACAGGGAGCGAACACTGAAGCTTTCTTT. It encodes CASRKQGANTEAFF.

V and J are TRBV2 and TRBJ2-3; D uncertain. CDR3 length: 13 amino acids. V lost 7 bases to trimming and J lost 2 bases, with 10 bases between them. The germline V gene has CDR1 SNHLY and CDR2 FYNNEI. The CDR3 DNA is TGTGCCAGCAACCCTCCGTACACAGATACGCAGTATTTT. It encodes CASNPPYTDTQYF.

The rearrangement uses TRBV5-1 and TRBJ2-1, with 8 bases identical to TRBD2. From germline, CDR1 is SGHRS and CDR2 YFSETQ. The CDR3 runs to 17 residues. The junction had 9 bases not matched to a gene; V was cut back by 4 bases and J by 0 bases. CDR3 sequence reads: CASSTSSGGGSYNEQFF. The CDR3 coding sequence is TGCGCCAGCAGCACCTCCAGCGGGGGAGGCTCCTACAATGAGCAGTTCTTC.